These 4 T cell receptor beta chains share one sample of origin, sequenced in a study of early T cells in non-severe SARS-CoV-2 infection. MiXCR was run by TCRdb on the 5' RACE reads, yielding one entry per CDR3 protein. The sample yields some 77,000 distinct CDR3 sequences, about 13% seen once. Specimen: whole blood. These receptors were obtained from an adult who was a healthcare worker with PCR-confirmed SARS-CoV-2 infection or an uninfected control (not recorded which).

This clonotype has only a few counts. This chain connects TRBV6-2 or TRBV6-3 to TRBJ2-1, with TRBD1 as a possible D gene (6 bases). The V gene lost 6 bases and the J gene lost 1 base, with 16 bases spanning the gap. This CDR3 contains 16 residues. The germline CDR1 and CDR2 sequences are MNHEY and SVGEGT. CDR3 sequence: CASRGMDSGSYNEQFF. In nucleotides, the CDR3 is TGTGCCAGCAGAGGTATGGACAGTGGGTCCTACAATGAGCAGTTCTTC.

The rearrangement links TRBV7-2 to TRBJ2-5; D gene ambiguous. V was shortened by 1 base and J by 4 bases, with 4 bases between the two germline ends. CDR3 length equals 12 residues. Germline loops: CDR1 SGHTA, CDR2 FQGNSA. In DNA form, the CDR3 reads TGTGCCAGCAGCTTAGTACCAGAGACCCAGTACTTC. Its protein product is CASSLVPETQYF.

This chain links TRBV12-3 or TRBV12-4 with TRBJ2-4; weak D call: TRBD2 (6 bases). This CDR3 is built from 16 residues. Trimming removed 6 bases from V and 0 bases from J, with 15 bases in between. The CDR3 reads CASSRESLLAKNIQYF. The CDR3 DNA is TGTGCCAGCAGCCGGGAGTCCCTGCTAGCCAAAAACATTCAGTACTTC.

This clonotype showed up just a few times. CDR3 region: CASATGYTEAFF. The CDR3 DNA is TGTGCCAGCGCGACAGGGTACACTGAAGCTTTCTTT. The V call is TRBV6-2 or TRBV6-3, the J call TRBJ1-1, with TRBD1 matching 7 bases. Germline lookup yields CDR1 MNHEY and CDR2 SVGEGT. The CDR3 runs to 12 residues. J was trimmed by 3 bases and V by 8 bases; bases with no gene match: 3.